This T cell receptor (beta chain) was profiled in a study of spatial heterogeneity in lung cancer. Trimming took off 5 bases at V and 3 bases at J, with 11 bases between the two ends. Germline V gene data show CDR1 as SEHNR and CDR2 as FQNEAQ (reference sequence). The length of the CDR3 is 13 residues. The time point: sample taken at primary tumor resection. The donor group consisted of around 77 patients who had untreated, early-stage non-small cell lung cancer. Sequencing of whole RNA from tumor, nontumor lung or frozen PBMC involved no sorting. One entry per CDR3 protein, called by TCRdb with MiXCR from the 5' RACE reads. The sample lists tens of thousands of distinct CDR3 sequences, just over 3% occurring once.

This sample comprised normal lung tissue next to the tumor, obtained at surgery. The sequence derives from a male donor with early-stage non-small cell lung cancer. The chain joins TRBV7-9 to TRBJ2-7; D not resolved. The CDR3 is CASSKPGLYEQYF. The CDR3 region has the DNA TGTGCCAGCAGCAAGCCGGGCCTCTACGAGCAGTACTTC.